A single sample is the source of the 22 T cell receptor beta chains below, sequenced in a study of post-analysis software for immune sequencing data. The TCR beta cDNA libraries carried unique molecular identifiers. TCRdb re-called the PCR reads with MiXCR, one entry per CDR3 protein. The sample lists hundreds of thousands of distinct CDR3 sequences; roughly half were seen once. Their target antigens are unknown. Study-wide results and limits: There were several TRBV segments more frequent in patients than controls, and TRBV5-6, TRBV5-1 and TRBV20-1 were among them.

Sequenced input: blood. The receptors shown here come from a girl between 5 and 17 years old with multiple sclerosis.

The gene calls are TRBV3-1 and TRBJ2-7; perhaps TRBD2 as D (5 bases). The CDR3 contains 15 residues. CDR1 is LGHDT and CDR2 is YNNKEL in the germline V gene (reference sequence). The V end lost 3 bases, the J end lost 1 base, and 13 bases lay between the germline ends. Written as DNA, the CDR3 is TGTGCCAGCAGCCAGGACCAGTGGACTTCCTACGAGCAGTACTTC. Residues: CASSQDQWTSYEQYF.

The chain recombines TRBV5-1 with TRBJ2-1; tentatively, D is TRBD1 (6 bases). The CDR3 sequence is 13 residues long. Germline CDR1 SGHRS, CDR2 YFSETQ. The V end was cut by 4 bases, the J end by 5 bases, with 10 bases between. The CDR3 sequence is CASSPYRDNEQFF. The CDR3 bases are TGCGCCAGCAGCCCCTACAGGGACAATGAGCAGTTCTTC.

For the CDR3, the DNA is TGTGCCAGCAGTGAAGGGGGTTTAGCGCGAAATGGCTACACCTTC. This encodes CASSEGGLARNGYTF. The gene calls are TRBV6-1 and TRBJ1-2; no definite D call. Trimming stripped 1 base from V and 6 bases from J, with 15 bases between. The CDR3 is 15 amino acids. The V gene's germline CDR1 is MNHNS and CDR2 SASEGT.

V usage is TRBV7-2 and J usage is TRBJ1-1; D gene ambiguous. CDR1 and CDR2 (germline): SGHTA, FQGNSA. Between the trimmed V and J ends, which lost 4 bases and 7 bases, there was a span of 19 bases. The CDR3 loop spans 15 amino acids. CDR3 residues: CASSSPDGGIIEAFF. The CDR3 DNA follows: TGTGCCAGCAGCTCCCCCGATGGCGGGATCATTGAAGCTTTCTTT.

V usage is TRBV4-2 and J usage is TRBJ2-4; perhaps TRBD1 as D (6 bases). This CDR3 region has 16 residues. Germline V gene sequence: CDR1 LGHNA, CDR2 YNFKEQ. Deletions cut 2 bases from V and 6 bases from J, with 17 bases between. CDR3 region: CASSQSQGTVRNIQYF. CDR3 sequence (DNA): TGTGCCAGCAGCCAATCACAGGGCACTGTCAGAAACATTCAGTACTTC.

The J gene is TRBJ2-5, the V gene TRBV11-2; D perhaps matches TRBD1 (6 bases). The CDR3 consists of 15 residues. From germline, CDR1 is SGHAT and CDR2 FQNNGV. Deletions cut 0 bases from V and 2 bases from J, with 10 bases between. DNA of the CDR3: TGTGCCAGCAGCTTAGACACAGGGTGGCAAGAGACCCAGTACTTC. Its protein product is CASSLDTGWQETQYF.

The rearrangement joins TRBV20-1 to TRBJ2-5; TRBD1 matches at 7 bases. The junction had 4 bases not matched to a gene; V was cut back by 6 bases and J by 0 bases. This CDR3 comprises 13 residues. In germline, CDR1 is DFQATT, CDR2 SNEGSKA (reference sequence). CDR3 region: CSAYRGHQETQYF. DNA for the CDR3: TGCAGTGCCTATAGGGGGCACCAAGAGACCCAGTACTTC.

V is TRBV7-2 and J is TRBJ2-5; D is undetermined. The V gene's germline CDR1 is SGHTA and CDR2 FQGNSA. The CDR3 loop spans 16 amino acids. The V end lost 4 bases, the J end lost 11 bases, and 26 bases lay between the germline ends. In nucleotides, the CDR3 is TGTGCCAGCAGCTCCACGGCGGAAGGTAGTCTCGGAGAGCAGTACTTC. It codes for CASSSTAEGSLGEQYF.

This chain uses TRBV6-6 with TRBJ2-5; D is uncertain. The DNA end favors TRBJ2-7, so the J call may be wrong. CDR1 and CDR2 (germline): MNHNY, SVGAGI (reference sequence). CDR3 length: 13 amino acids. The CDR3: CASSYREAYEQYF. The CDR3 DNA is TGTGCCAGCAGTTACAGGGAAGCGTACGAGCAGTACTTC.

This clonotype occurred a few times. The chain joins TRBV15 to TRBJ2-7; tentative D call: TRBD2 (5 bases). This CDR3 is built from 14 residues. Germline CDR1 and CDR2: LNHNV and YYDKDF (reference sequence). The V end was cut by 3 bases, the J end by 0 bases, with 9 bases between. CDR3 sequence: CATSSRGSSYEQYF. The CDR3 DNA reads TGTGCCACCAGCAGCCGAGGGTCCTCCTACGAGCAGTACTTC.

V is TRBV7-2 and J is TRBJ2-6; 7 nucleotides align to TRBD2. Germline V lookup: CDR1 SGHTA, CDR2 FQGNSA. The CDR3 totals 19 residues. V shed 4 bases, J shed 0 bases, and the junction held 12 bases outside the gene matches. The CDR3 DNA follows: TGTGCCAGCAGCTCCCGAAGCGGGACCGATCACTCTGGGGCCAACGTCCTGACTTTC. Its translation is CASSSRSGTDHSGANVLTF. Based on the CDR3 plus reference TRBV7-2 and TRBJ2-6, the full variable domain is GAGVSQSPSNKVTEKGKDVELRCDPISGHTALYWYRQSLGQGLEFLIYFQGNSAPDKSGLPSDRFSAERTGGSVSTLTIQRTQQEDSAVYLCASSSRSGTDHSGANVLTFGAGSRLTVL.

This clonotype was detected a few times. This chain links TRBV12-3 or TRBV12-4 with TRBJ1-6, with D possibly TRBD1 on 5 matching bases. This CDR3 spans 14 amino acids. Trimming shortened V by 4 bases and J by 4 bases, and 8 bases separated the two germline ends. The CDR3 nucleotides read TGTGCCAGCAGTTGGGAGGGGTATAATTCACCCCTCCACTTT. It specifies CASSWEGYNSPLHF.

The chain joins TRBV18 to TRBJ1-4; no clear D. Trimming pared 2 bases from V and 7 bases from J, leaving 5 bases between. Germline CDR1 reads KGHSH; CDR2 reads LQKENI. The CDR3 is made up of 12 amino acids. The CDR3 bases are TGTGCCAGCTCACCAGAGGCTGAAAAACTGTTTTTT. It is translated as CASSPEAEKLFF.

The chain joins TRBV6-5 to TRBJ2-7; 9 positions agree with TRBD1. Trimming cost V 8 bases and J 2 bases; bases outside gene matches: 7. Germline V gene data show CDR1 as MNHEY and CDR2 as SVGAGI. The length of the CDR3 is 14 residues. The CDR3 protein is CASSDRGIPYEQYF. The CDR3 region has the DNA TGTGCCAGCTCGGACAGGGGTATTCCCTACGAGCAGTACTTC.

This chain uses TRBV4-1 with TRBJ1-1, with D perhaps matching TRBD1 (5 bases). The CDR3 has 14 residues. Germline CDR1 is MGHRA and CDR2 is YSYEKL. V lost 0 bases and J 3 bases, leaving 8 bases between the germline ends. This CDR3 reads CASSQEPGYTEAFF. CDR3 bases: TGCGCCAGCAGCCAAGAGCCAGGGTACACTGAAGCTTTCTTT.

This chain connects TRBV12-3 or TRBV12-4 to TRBJ2-7; tentative D call: TRBD2 (5 bases). The CDR3 is 15 amino acids. With 0 bases removed from V and 2 bases from J, the gap between germline ends came to 11 bases. DNA for the CDR3: TGTGCCAGCAGTTTAGCTCCTAGCCAAGCCTACGAGCAGTACTTC. Its protein product is CASSLAPSQAYEQYF.

V usage is TRBV4-1 and J usage is TRBJ2-1, with 12 positions matching TRBD2. J lost 1 base, V lost 3 bases, and 4 bases had no gene match. This CDR3 is built from 17 residues. The germline CDR1 and CDR2 sequences are MGHRA and YSYEKL. The DNA for the CDR3 is TGCGCCAGCAGCCACCTACTAGCGGGAGGTTCCTACAATGAGCAGTTCTTC. Its translation: CASSHLLAGGSYNEQFF.

This rearrangement joins TRBV7-9 to TRBJ2-4; no reliable D call. The CDR3 runs to 17 residues. Germline loops: CDR1 SEHNR, CDR2 FQNEAQ (reference sequence). Trimming removed 1 base from V and 0 bases from J, with 13 bases in between. The CDR3 spells CASSLVSGRLAKNIQYF. The CDR3 nucleotides are TGTGCCAGCAGCTTAGTATCTGGCAGACTAGCCAAAAACATTCAGTACTTC.

This chain connects TRBV5-1 to TRBJ1-1; TRBD1 is a possible D gene (5 bases). Germline values: CDR1 SGHRS, CDR2 YFSETQ. V was cut by 0 bases and J by 4 bases, with 10 bases left in between. This CDR3 region has 14 residues. CDR3 sequence (DNA): TGCGCCAGCAGCTTGGATGTAGGGACCACTGAAGCTTTCTTT. This sequence encodes CASSLDVGTTEAFF.

The rearrangement links TRBV7-7 to TRBJ2-5, with D perhaps TRBD2 (5 bases). CDR3 length: 14 amino acids. V was shortened by 5 bases and J by 3 bases, with 13 bases between the two germline ends. Germline V lookup: CDR1 SSHAT, CDR2 FNYEAQ (reference sequence). CDR3 nucleotides: TGTGCCAGCAGCCTCCGGGAAACAGAAGAGACCCAGTACTTC. Translating gives CASSLRETEETQYF.

This chain joins TRBV5-1 and TRBJ2-7, with D uncertain. This CDR3 has 16 residues. With 4 bases removed from V and 3 bases from J, the gap between germline ends came to 20 bases. The germline CDR1 and CDR2 sequences are SGHRS and YFSETQ. CDR3 bases: TGCGCCAGCAGCCCACAACCCGGAAGCCTAATCTACGAGCAGTACTTC. It encodes CASSPQPGSLIYEQYF.

The chain combines TRBV6-6 with TRBJ2-5; weak D call: TRBD1 (5 bases). The end of the DNA aligns better with TRBJ2-7, so the J call may be wrong. This CDR3 comprises 15 residues. Germline CDR1 reads MNHNY; CDR2 reads SVGAGI (reference sequence). The CDR3 sequence: CASSATAAKAAEQYF. CDR3 nucleotides: TGTGCCAGCAGCGCGACAGCCGCCAAGGCCGCCGAGCAGTACTTC.